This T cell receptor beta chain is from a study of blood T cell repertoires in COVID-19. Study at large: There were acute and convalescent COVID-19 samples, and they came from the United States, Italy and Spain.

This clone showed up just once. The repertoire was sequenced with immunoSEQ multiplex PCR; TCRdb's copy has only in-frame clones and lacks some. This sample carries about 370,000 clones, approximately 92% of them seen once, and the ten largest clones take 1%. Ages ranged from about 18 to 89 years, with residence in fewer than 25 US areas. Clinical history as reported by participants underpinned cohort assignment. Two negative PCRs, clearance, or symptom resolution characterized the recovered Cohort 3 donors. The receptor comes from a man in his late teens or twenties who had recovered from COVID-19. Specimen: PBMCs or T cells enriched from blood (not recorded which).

The CDR3 DNA is TGTGCCACCAGTGATTTTCGAGGAGGGATAGTCGGCTACACCTTC. Protein product: CATSDFRGGIVGYTF. The rearrangement joins TRBV24-1 to TRBJ1-2; D is undetermined. CDR3 length: 15 amino acids. Looked up from germline, CDR1 is KGHDR and CDR2 is SFDVKD. V gave up 1 base and J gave up 8 bases, with 16 bases separating them.